This is a list of T cell receptor beta chains from one sample in a study of vaccination and CD4 T cells after COVID-19. MiXCR, run by TCRdb on the PCR reads, gives a single entry per CDR3 protein. The data hold about 15,000 distinct CDR3 sequences, with less than 75% observed a single time. The source was CD4+ T cells from blood, collected after SARS-CoV-2 vaccination. The receptors derive from a human donor who had recovered from COVID-19. CDR3s include the opening cysteine and the closing phenylalanine or tryptophan. A D gene is named only where the DNA matches it firmly. Clone size is shown for a subset of rows, as once, few, many or a class of expanded clone.

j_call clone_size v_call d_call cdr3_aa cdr3_nt
TRBJ1-6 . TRBV28 . CASSLGTSNSPLHF TGTGCCAGCAGTTTGGGCACCAGTAATTCACCCCTCCACTTT
TRBJ2-7 . TRBV7-2 TRBD2 CASSLTSGPSYEQYF TGTGCCAGCAGCTTGACTAGCGGGCCATCCTACGAGCAGTACTTC
TRBJ2-5 . TRBV6-1 TRBD1 CASSELGTGGETQYF TGTGCCAGCAGTGAATTAGGGACAGGGGGAGAGACCCAGTACTTC
TRBJ2-1 once TRBV20-1 TRBD2 CSASHASGRGPGYNEQFF TGCAGTGCCAGTCATGCGAGCGGGAGGGGCCCCGGATACAATGAGCAGTTCTTC
TRBJ1-2 . TRBV19 . CASYQGSNYGYTF TGTGCCAGTTACCAGGGGAGTAACTATGGCTACACCTTC
TRBJ1-2 . TRBV6-2/TRBV6-3 TRBD1 CASRTGGDYGYTF TGTGCCAGCAGGACAGGGGGAGACTATGGCTACACCTTC
TRBJ2-2 once TRBV10-1 . CASRGRSGSTGELFF TGCGCCAGCAGAGGCCGTAGCGGTAGCACCGGGGAGCTGTTTTTT
TRBJ1-5 few TRBV27 . CASRGVGHQPQHF TGTGCCAGCAGGGGGGTGGGTCATCAGCCCCAGCATTTT
TRBJ2-3 . TRBV20-1 . CSASIVGLEVDTQYF TGCAGTGCTAGTATTGTGGGGCTGGAAGTCGATACGCAGTATTTT
TRBJ1-6 . TRBV2 . CASSIRENSPLHF TGTGCCAGCAGTATCAGGGAAAATTCACCCCTCCACTTT
TRBJ2-2 . TRBV6-2/TRBV6-3 . CASSYSRVGTGELFF TGTGCCAGCAGTTACTCCAGGGTCGGCACCGGGGAGCTGTTTTTT
TRBJ2-3 few TRBV7-8 TRBD2 CASSDPGLDRISDTQYF TGTGCCAGCAGCGATCCGGGACTAGACCGTATATCGGATACGCAGTATTTT
TRBJ2-2 . TRBV10-1 . CASSESRVMTGPHDTGELFF TGCGCCAGCAGTGAGTCCCGAGTCATGACTGGCCCCCATGACACCGGGGAGCTGTTTTTT
TRBJ2-3 . TRBV20-1 TRBD2 CSARGTSTTDTQYF TGCAGTGCCAGGGGGACTAGCACCACAGATACGCAGTATTTT
TRBJ1-2 few TRBV20-1 . CSARDGGRGYTF TGCAGTGCTAGAGACGGGGGACGGGGCTACACCTTC
TRBJ1-2 . TRBV19 . CASSISGADGYTF TGTGCCAGTAGTATCTCCGGGGCCGATGGCTACACCTTC
TRBJ2-2 few TRBV6-1 . CASRPGTGAGGELFF TGTGCCAGCAGACCCGGGACTGGGGCGGGGGGGGAGCTGTTTTTT
TRBJ2-2 . TRBV7-9 TRBD1 CASSQRRDRGLLTGELFF TGTGCCAGCAGCCAACGGCGGGACAGGGGGCTTTTAACCGGGGAGCTGTTTTTT
TRBJ1-5 . TRBV19 . CASSKQVGVGNQPQHF TGTGCCAGTAGTAAACAAGTGGGGGTCGGCAATCAGCCCCAGCATTTT
TRBJ2-2 . TRBV10-3 . CAISEGSTGELFF TGTGCCATCAGTGAAGGGTCCACCGGGGAGCTGTTTTTT
TRBJ2-3 . TRBV24-1 TRBD2 CATGTSLGTSTDTQYF TGTGCCACTGGGACTAGCTTGGGAACTAGCACAGATACGCAGTATTTT
TRBJ2-7 . TRBV5-1 . CASSLDQGPYEQYF TGCGCCAGCAGCTTGGACCAGGGACCCTACGAGCAGTACTTC
TRBJ1-5 . TRBV2 . CASSEFSDVRPQHF TGTGCCAGCAGTGAATTTTCTGATGTTAGGCCCCAGCATTTT
TRBJ2-3 once TRBV10-3 TRBD1 CAIRFGQGTDTQYF TGTGCCATCAGGTTTGGACAGGGAACAGATACGCAGTATTTT
TRBJ1-2 . TRBV6-5 TRBD1 CASSHSGQANYGYTF TGTGCCAGCAGTCACTCCGGACAGGCGAACTATGGCTACACCTTC
TRBJ2-5 few TRBV25-1 . CASIPWGQETQYF TGTGCCAGCATCCCGTGGGGCCAAGAGACCCAGTACTTC
TRBJ1-5 . TRBV19 . CASSSNRNSNQPQHF TGTGCCAGTAGCTCAAACAGGAATAGCAATCAGCCCCAGCATTTT
TRBJ1-4 . TRBV7-6 . CASSLGGTNEKLFF TGTGCTAGCAGCTTAGGCGGAACTAATGAAAAACTGTTTTTT
TRBJ1-1 . TRBV3-1 . CASRESGGTEAFF TGTGCCAGCAGAGAAAGCGGGGGCACTGAAGCTTTCTTT
TRBJ2-4 . TRBV6-1 . CASSEEGANIQYF TGTGCCAGCAGTGAGGAGGGGGCGAACATTCAGTACTTC
TRBJ1-2 once TRBV27 . CASSYAYRAAPSGYGYTF TGTGCCAGCAGTTACGCCTACAGAGCGGCCCCTTCGGGCTATGGCTACACCTTC
TRBJ2-2 . TRBV18 . CASSPTQRELFF TGTGCCAGCTCGCCGACCCAGAGGGAGCTGTTTTTT
TRBJ2-7 . TRBV20-1 . CSANRGLLSYEQYF TGCAGTGCTAATCGGGGACTGCTCTCCTACGAGCAGTACTTC
TRBJ1-1 . TRBV6-1 . CASSSQMDPRTPTEAFF TGTGCCAGCAGCTCCCAGATGGACCCTAGAACCCCCACTGAAGCTTTCTTT
TRBJ1-2 . TRBV6-1 TRBD1 CASSTRDRDYGYTF TGTGCCAGCAGTACACGGGACAGGGACTATGGCTACACCTTC
TRBJ2-1 . TRBV20-1 TRBD2 CSLGLAGRGEDEQFF TGCAGTTTGGGACTAGCGGGACGAGGAGAGGATGAGCAGTTCTTC
TRBJ2-5 . TRBV20-1 TRBD2 CSARGLAGGLQETQYF TGCAGTGCTAGGGGACTAGCGGGAGGTCTCCAAGAGACCCAGTACTTC
TRBJ2-3 few TRBV19 . CASSIQAVSTDTQYF TGTGCCAGTAGTATACAAGCGGTTAGCACAGATACGCAGTATTTT
TRBJ1-6 . TRBV10-1 . CARPDAENSPLHF TGCGCCAGACCGGACGCTGAGAATTCACCCCTCCACTTT